Below, 10 T cell receptor beta chains from the same sample are listed, as sequenced in a study of blood T cell repertoires in COVID-19. Only in-frame clones appear in the TCRdb table, and some are missing; sequencing was by immunoSEQ multiplex PCR. The sample yields fewer than 250,000 clones, roughly 83% seen once. Sequencing was carried out using PBMCs or T cells enriched from blood (not recorded which). The receptors here all came from a woman in her 30s who had recovered from COVID-19.

The chain employs TRBV11-2 and TRBJ1-4; 9 bases are shared with TRBD1. Per the germline V gene, CDR1 is SGHAT and CDR2 is FQNNGV. After removal of 3 bases from V and 13 bases from J, the junction contained 6 bases not matched to a gene. This CDR3 region has 13 residues. The CDR3 protein is CASSFSRGQGLFF. CDR3 bases: TGTGCCAGCAGCTTTTCCCGGGGACAGGGACTGTTTTTT.

This rearrangement joins TRBV7-9 to TRBJ1-2, with D possibly TRBD1 on 6 matching bases. The V end was cut by 3 bases, the J end by 6 bases, with 11 bases between. Germline V gene data show CDR1 as SEHNR and CDR2 as FQNEAQ (reference sequence). The CDR3 contains 13 residues. CDR3 amino acids: CASSFATGNGYTF. The CDR3 nucleotides read TGTGCCAGCAGCTTTGCCACAGGGAATGGCTACACCTTC.

There are a few counts of this clone. The sample contains more than one DNA sequence encoding this CDR3. The chain uses TRBV5-1 and TRBJ1-3; 8 bases line up with TRBD1. Germline-derived CDR1 and CDR2 are SGHRS and YFSETQ. The CDR3 sequence is 14 residues long. V dropped 4 bases and J dropped 2; count of bases not matched to a gene: 2. In DNA form, the CDR3 reads TGCGCCAGCAGCCCAGGGGGCCCTGGAAACACCATATATTTT. Translating it yields CASSPGGPGNTIYF.

V usage is TRBV7-2 and J usage is TRBJ2-5, with TRBD1 matching over 9 bases. From germline, CDR1 is SGHTA and CDR2 FQGNSA. After removal of 5 bases from V and 4 bases from J, the junction contained 8 bases not matched to a gene. This CDR3 has 15 amino acids. CDR3 nucleotide sequence: TGTGCCAGCAGCATCTACAGGGGGCCACGAGAGACCCAGTACTTC. Protein sequence: CASSIYRGPRETQYF. Based on the CDR3 plus reference TRBV7-2 and TRBJ2-5, the full variable domain is GAGVSQSPSNKVTEKGKDVELRCDPISGHTALYWYRQSLGQGLEFLIYFQGNSAPDKSGLPSDRFSAERTGGSVSTLTIQRTQQEDSAVYLCASSIYRGPRETQYFGPGTRLLVL.

The rearrangement links TRBV12-3 or TRBV12-4 to TRBJ2-5, with D perhaps TRBD2 (5 bases). The CDR3 is 13 residues long. Trimming took 4 bases from V and 4 from J, leaving 10 bases between them. DNA of the CDR3: TGTGCCAGCAGTTCGGACTGGGGAGAGACCCAGTACTTC. Its protein is CASSSDWGETQYF.

CDR3 residues: CALKSGGGREQYF. Written as DNA, the CDR3 is TGTGCCCTGAAGAGCGGGGGCGGACGCGAGCAGTACTTC. This chain connects TRBV30 to TRBJ2-7, with 8 bases that match TRBD2. The CDR3 runs to 13 residues. The germline V gene encodes CDR1 GTSNPN and CDR2 SVGIG (reference sequence). The J segment lost 6 bases and the V segment lost 8 bases, leaving 12 bases of the junction unmatched.

The genes are TRBV3-1 (or the pseudogene TRBV3-2) and TRBJ2-2; weak D call: TRBD2 (5 bases). CDR1 and CDR2 from the germline V gene are LGHDT and YNNKEL (reference sequence). This CDR3 is 15 amino acids long. The germline V and J ends were trimmed by 4 bases and 1 base, with 10 bases remaining between them. The CDR3 nucleotides are TGTGCCAGCAGCCCGATCGAGGGGAACACCGGGGAGCTGTTTTTT. It is translated as CASSPIEGNTGELFF.

This chain connects TRBV6-6 to TRBJ1-1, with TRBD1 matching over 7 bases. The CDR3 contains 15 residues. Germline V gene data show CDR1 as MNHNY and CDR2 as SVGAGI (reference sequence). With 2 bases clipped from V and 2 bases from J, the junction kept 5 bases outside the gene matches. In nucleotides, the CDR3 is TGTGCCAGCAGTTACCCTCGACAGGGAAACACTGAAGCTTTCTTT. Translation: CASSYPRQGNTEAFF.

This rearrangement joins TRBV2 to TRBJ1-5; 10 nucleotides match TRBD1. Losses at the gene ends were 6 bases for V and 4 bases for J; bases not matched to a gene: 3. Germline CDR1 and CDR2: SNHLY and FYNNEI. This CDR3 contains 14 residues. CDR3 DNA: TGTGCCAGCAGGGGGACAGGGGTTAATCAGCCCCAGCATTTT. Encoded protein: CASRGTGVNQPQHF. Based on the CDR3 plus reference TRBV2 and TRBJ1-5, the full variable domain is EPEVTQTPSHQVTQMGQEVILRCVPISNHLYFYWYRQILGQKVEFLVSFYNNEISEKSEIFDDQFSVERPDGSNFTLKIRSTKLEDSAMYFCASRGTGVNQPQHFGDGTRLSIL.

The rearrangement uses TRBV5-1 and TRBJ2-7, with a weak D call TRBD2 (5 bases). From germline, CDR1 is SGHRS and CDR2 YFSETQ. V was clipped by 4 bases and J by 5 bases, with 13 bases between them. The CDR3 loop spans 13 amino acids. For the CDR3, the DNA is TGCGCCAGCAGCCGTCGGGGTGGCGACGAGCAGTACTTC. Encoded protein: CASSRRGGDEQYF.